This TCR beta chain was identified during a study of identical twins. The CDR3 spans 16 residues. V shed 4 bases, J shed 0 bases, and the junction held 4 bases outside the gene matches. The germline gives CDR1 SGHRS, CDR2 YFSETQ. As concerns this clonotype: The target antigen is unknown.

TCRdb re-analysed the 5' RACE reads in MiXCR, keeping a single row per CDR3 protein. The sample comprises about 390,000 distinct CDR3 sequences, roughly 10% of which are singletons, and under 10% rests with the top ten. The donor group consisted entirely of healthy Caucasians. The study, taken as a whole, reports: Cord blood beta clonotypes that were abundant carried fewer insertions, and memory repertoires showed no such trend. The authors noted that invariant MAIT and iNKT cells could partly confound zero-insertion analyses. Interpretation of the results relied on cross-sectional statistical analysis and not on following the same donors.

The chain couples TRBV5-1 to TRBJ2-3, with TRBD2 matching 11 bases. Sequenced input: naive T cells sorted from blood. This clonotype was obtained from a woman between 50 and 59 years old in good health. CDR3 coding DNA: TGCGCCAGCAGCCTTAGGACTAGCGGGAGCACAGATACGCAGTATTTT. As protein: CASSLRTSGSTDTQYF.